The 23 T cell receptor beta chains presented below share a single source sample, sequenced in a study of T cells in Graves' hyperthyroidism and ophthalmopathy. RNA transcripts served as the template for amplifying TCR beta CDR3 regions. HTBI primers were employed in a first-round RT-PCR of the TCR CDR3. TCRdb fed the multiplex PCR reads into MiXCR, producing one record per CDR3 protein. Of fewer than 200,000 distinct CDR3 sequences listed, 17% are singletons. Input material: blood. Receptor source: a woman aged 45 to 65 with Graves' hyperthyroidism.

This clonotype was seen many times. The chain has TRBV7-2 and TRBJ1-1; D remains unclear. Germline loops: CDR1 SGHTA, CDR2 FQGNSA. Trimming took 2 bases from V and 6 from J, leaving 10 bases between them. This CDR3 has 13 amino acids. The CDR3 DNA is TGTGCCAGCAGCTTATTAGGACGTCCTGAAGCTTTCTTT. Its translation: CASSLLGRPEAFF. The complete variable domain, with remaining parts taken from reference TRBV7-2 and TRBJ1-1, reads GAGVSQSPSNKVTEKGKDVELRCDPISGHTALYWYRQSLGQGLEFLIYFQGNSAPDKSGLPSDRFSAERTGGSVSTLTIQRTQQEDSAVYLCASSLLGRPEAFFGQGTRLTVV.

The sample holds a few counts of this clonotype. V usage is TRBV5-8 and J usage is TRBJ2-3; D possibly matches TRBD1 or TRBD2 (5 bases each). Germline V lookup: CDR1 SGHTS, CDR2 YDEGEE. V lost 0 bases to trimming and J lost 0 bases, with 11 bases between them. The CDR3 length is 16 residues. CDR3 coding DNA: TGTGCCAGCAGCTTGGCCTCTTGGGGGAGCACAGATACGCAGTATTTT. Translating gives CASSLASWGSTDTQYF.

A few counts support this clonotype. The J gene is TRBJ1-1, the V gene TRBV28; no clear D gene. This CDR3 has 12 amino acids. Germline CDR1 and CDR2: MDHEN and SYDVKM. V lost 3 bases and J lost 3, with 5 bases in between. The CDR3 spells CASSFVHTEAFF. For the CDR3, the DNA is TGTGCCAGCAGTTTTGTACACACTGAAGCTTTCTTT.

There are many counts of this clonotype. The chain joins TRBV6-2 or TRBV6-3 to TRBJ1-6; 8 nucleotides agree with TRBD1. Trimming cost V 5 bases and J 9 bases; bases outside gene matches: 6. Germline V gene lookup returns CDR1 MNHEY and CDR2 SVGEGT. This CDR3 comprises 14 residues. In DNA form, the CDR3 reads TGTGCCAGCAGTCGGGACAGGTTCGGTTCACCCCTCCACTTT. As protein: CASSRDRFGSPLHF.

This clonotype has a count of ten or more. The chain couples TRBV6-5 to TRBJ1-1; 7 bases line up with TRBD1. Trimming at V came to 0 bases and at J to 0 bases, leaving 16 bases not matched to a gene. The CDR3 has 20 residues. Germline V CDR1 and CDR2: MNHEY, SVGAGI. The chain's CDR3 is CASSYSIVRDSPKMNTEAFF. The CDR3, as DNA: TGTGCCAGCAGTTACTCGATCGTCCGGGACAGTCCTAAAATGAACACTGAAGCTTTCTTT.

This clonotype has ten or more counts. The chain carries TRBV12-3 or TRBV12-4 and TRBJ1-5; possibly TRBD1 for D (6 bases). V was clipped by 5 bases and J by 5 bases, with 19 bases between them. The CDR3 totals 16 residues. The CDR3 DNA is TGTGCCAGCAGTAATCGGCCGAGGGGGGGTTATCAGCCCCAGCATTTT. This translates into CASSNRPRGGYQPQHF.

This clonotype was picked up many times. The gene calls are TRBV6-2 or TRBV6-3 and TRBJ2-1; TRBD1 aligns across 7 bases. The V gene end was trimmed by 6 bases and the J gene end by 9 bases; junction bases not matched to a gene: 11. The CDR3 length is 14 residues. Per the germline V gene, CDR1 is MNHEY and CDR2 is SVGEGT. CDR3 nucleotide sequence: TGTGCCAGCAGCCCCCAACGACAGGGTGGTGAGCAGTTCTTC. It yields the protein CASSPQRQGGEQFF.

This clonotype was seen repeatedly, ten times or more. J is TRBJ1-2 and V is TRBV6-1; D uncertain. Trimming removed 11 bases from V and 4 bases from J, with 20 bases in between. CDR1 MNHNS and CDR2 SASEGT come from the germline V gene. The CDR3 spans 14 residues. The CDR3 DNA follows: TGTGCCTCCCGGGAGACGGCAGCTAGCTATGGCTACACCTTC. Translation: CASRETAASYGYTF.

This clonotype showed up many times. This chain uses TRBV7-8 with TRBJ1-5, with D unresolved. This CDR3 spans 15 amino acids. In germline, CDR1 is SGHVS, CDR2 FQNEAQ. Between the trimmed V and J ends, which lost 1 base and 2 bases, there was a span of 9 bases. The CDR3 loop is CASSLEGVGNQPQHF. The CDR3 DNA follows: TGTGCCAGCAGCTTAGAGGGAGTTGGCAATCAGCCCCAGCATTTT.

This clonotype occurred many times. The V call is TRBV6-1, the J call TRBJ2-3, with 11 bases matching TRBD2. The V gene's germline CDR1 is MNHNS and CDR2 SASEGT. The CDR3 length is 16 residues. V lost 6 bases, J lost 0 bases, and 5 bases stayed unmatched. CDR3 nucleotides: TGTGCCAGCAGGAAAGGGACTAGCGGCAGCACAGATACGCAGTATTTT. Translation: CASRKGTSGSTDTQYF.

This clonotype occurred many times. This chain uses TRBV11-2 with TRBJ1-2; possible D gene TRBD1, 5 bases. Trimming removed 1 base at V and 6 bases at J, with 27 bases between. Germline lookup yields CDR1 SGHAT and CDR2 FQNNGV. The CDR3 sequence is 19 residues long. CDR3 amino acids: CASSLARFWGRPGPHGYTF. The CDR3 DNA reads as TGTGCCAGCAGCTTAGCCCGATTTTGGGGCAGGCCTGGACCCCATGGCTACACCTTC.

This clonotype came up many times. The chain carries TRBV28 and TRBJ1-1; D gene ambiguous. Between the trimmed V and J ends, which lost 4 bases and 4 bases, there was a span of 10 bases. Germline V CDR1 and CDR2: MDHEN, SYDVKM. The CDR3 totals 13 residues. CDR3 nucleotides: TGTGCCAGCAGTTCCGTTTCAGCCACTGAAGCTTTCTTT. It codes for CASSSVSATEAFF.

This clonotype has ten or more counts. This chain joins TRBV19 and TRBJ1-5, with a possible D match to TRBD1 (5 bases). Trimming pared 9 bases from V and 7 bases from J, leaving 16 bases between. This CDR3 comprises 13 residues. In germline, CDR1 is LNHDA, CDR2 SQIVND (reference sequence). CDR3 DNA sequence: TGTGCCAGCGACAGCCTAACGGGGCAGCCCCAGCATTTT. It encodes CASDSLTGQPQHF.

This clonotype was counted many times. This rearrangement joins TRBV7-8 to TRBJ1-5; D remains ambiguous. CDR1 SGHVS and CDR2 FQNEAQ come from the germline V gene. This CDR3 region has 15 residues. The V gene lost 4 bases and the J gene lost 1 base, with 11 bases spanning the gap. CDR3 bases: TGTGCCAGCAGCTCCTTCCAGAGCAGCAATCAGCCCCAGCATTTT. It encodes CASSSFQSSNQPQHF. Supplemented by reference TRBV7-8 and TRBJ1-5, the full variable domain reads GAGVSQSPRYKVAKRGQDVALRCDPISGHVSLFWYQQALGQGPEFLTYFQNEAQLDKSGLPSDRFFAERPEGSVSTLKIQRTQQEDSAVYLCASSSFQSSNQPQHFGDGTRLSIL.

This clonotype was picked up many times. The CDR3 region has the DNA TGCGCCAGCAGCTTGAGCGTGACTGGGGCCAACGTCCTGACTTTC. Amino acid sequence: CASSLSVTGANVLTF. The genes are TRBV5-1 and TRBJ2-6, with D unresolved. Trimming removed 1 base at V and 2 bases at J, with 7 bases between. Germline values: CDR1 SGHRS, CDR2 YFSETQ. CDR3 length equals 15 residues.

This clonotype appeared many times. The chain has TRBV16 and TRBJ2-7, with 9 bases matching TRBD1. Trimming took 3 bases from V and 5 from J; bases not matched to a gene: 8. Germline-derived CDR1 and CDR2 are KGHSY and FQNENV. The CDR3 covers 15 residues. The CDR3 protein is CASSHSGTGLNEQYF. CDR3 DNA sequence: TGTGCCAGCAGCCACTCCGGGACAGGGCTGAACGAGCAGTACTTC.

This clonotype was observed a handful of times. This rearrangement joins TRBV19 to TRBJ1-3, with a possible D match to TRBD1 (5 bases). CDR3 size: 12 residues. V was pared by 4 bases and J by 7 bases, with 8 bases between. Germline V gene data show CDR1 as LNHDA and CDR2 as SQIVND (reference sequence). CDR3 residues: CASSTRQNTIYF. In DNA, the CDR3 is TGTGCCAGTAGTACCCGACAGAACACCATATATTTT.

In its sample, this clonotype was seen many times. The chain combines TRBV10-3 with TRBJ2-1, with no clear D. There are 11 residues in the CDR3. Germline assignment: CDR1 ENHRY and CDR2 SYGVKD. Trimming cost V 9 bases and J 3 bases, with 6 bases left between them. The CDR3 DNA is TGTGCCATAGGAAACTACAATGAGCAGTTCTTC. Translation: CAIGNYNEQFF.

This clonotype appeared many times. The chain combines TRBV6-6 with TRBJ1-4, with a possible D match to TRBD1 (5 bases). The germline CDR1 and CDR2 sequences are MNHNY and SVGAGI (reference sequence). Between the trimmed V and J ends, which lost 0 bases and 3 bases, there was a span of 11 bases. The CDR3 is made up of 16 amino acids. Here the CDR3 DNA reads TGTGCCAGCAGTTACTCCCCAACAGGAGCTAATGAAAAACTGTTTTTT. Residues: CASSYSPTGANEKLFF.

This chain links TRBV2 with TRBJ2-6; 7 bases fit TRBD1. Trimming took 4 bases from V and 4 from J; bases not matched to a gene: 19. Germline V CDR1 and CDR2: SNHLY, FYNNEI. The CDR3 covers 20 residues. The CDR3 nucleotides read TGTGCCAGCAGTGTTTTTGGATTGGGGCAGACAGGGATCGGGGCCAACGTCCTGACTTTC. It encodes CASSVFGLGQTGIGANVLTF.

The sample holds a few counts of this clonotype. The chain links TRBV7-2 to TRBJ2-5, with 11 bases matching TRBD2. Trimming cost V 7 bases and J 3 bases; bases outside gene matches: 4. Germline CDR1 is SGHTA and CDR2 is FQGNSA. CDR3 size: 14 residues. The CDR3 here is CASTKGLAEETQYF. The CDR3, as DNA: TGTGCCAGCACAAAGGGACTAGCGGAAGAGACCCAGTACTTC.

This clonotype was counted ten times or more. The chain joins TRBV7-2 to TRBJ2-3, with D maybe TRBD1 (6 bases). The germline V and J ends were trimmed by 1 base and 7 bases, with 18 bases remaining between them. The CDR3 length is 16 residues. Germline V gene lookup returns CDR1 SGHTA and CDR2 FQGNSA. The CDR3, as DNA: TGTGCCAGCAGCTTAGAGGCTAGGGGGTCGGGGAATACGCAGTATTTT. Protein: CASSLEARGSGNTQYF.

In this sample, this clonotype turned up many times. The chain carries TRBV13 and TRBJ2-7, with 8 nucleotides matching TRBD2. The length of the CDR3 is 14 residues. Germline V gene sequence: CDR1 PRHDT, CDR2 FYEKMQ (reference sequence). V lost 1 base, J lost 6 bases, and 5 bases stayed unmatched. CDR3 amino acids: CASSLDGGAFEQYF. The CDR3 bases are TGTGCCAGCAGCTTAGACGGGGGGGCATTCGAGCAGTACTTC.